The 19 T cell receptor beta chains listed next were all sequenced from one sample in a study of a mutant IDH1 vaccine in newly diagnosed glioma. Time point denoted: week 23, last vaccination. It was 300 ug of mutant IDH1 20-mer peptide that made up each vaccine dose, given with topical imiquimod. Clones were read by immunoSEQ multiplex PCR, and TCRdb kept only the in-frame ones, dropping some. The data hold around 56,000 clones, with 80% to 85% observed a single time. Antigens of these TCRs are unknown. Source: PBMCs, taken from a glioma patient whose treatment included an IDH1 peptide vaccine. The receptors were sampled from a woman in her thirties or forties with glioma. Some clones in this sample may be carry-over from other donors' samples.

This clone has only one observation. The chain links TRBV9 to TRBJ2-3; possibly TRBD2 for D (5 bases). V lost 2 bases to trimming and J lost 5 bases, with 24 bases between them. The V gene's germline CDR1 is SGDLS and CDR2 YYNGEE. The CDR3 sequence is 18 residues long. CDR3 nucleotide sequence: TGTGCCAGCAGCGTCCCCATCAAGCGGCTTCTGGTGAGAGATACGCAGTATTTT. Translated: CASSVPIKRLLVRDTQYF. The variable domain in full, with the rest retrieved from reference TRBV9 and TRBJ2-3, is DSGVTQTPKHLITATGQRVTLRCSPRSGDLSVYWYQQSLDQGLQFLIQYYNGEERAKGNILERFSAQQFPDLHSELNLSSLELGDSALYFCASSVPIKRLLVRDTQYFGPGTRLTVL.

CDR3 protein: CASSDSGSGANTGELFF. Written as DNA, the CDR3 is TGTGCCAGCAGTGACTCGGGTAGCGGGGCGAACACCGGGGAGCTGTTTTTT. This chain joins TRBV6-4 and TRBJ2-2; TRBD2 agrees at 8 bases. The CDR3 sequence is 17 residues long. Looked up from germline, CDR1 is MRHNA and CDR2 is SNTAGT. The V segment lost 0 bases and the J segment 0 bases; nucleotides outside the gene matches: 3.

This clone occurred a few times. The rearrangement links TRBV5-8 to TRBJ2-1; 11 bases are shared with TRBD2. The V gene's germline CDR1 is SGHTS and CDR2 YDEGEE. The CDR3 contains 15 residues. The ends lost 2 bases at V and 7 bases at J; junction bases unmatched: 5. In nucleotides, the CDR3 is TGTGCCAGCAGCTTAGGGACTAGCGGTACTAATGAGCAGTTCTTC. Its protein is CASSLGTSGTNEQFF.

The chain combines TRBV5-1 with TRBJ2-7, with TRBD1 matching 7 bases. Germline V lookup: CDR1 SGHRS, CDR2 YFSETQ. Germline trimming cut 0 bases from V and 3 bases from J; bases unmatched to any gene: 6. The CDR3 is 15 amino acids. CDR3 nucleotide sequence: TGCGCCAGCAGCTTGGCGGGACAGAAAGACTACGAGCAGTACTTC. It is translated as CASSLAGQKDYEQYF.

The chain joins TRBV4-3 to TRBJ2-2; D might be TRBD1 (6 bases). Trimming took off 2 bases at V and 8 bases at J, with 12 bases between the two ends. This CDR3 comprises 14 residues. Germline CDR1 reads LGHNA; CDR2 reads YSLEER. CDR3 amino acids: CASSQIVGAGELFF. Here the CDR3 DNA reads TGCGCCAGCAGCCAAATAGTGGGGGCAGGGGAGCTGTTTTTT.

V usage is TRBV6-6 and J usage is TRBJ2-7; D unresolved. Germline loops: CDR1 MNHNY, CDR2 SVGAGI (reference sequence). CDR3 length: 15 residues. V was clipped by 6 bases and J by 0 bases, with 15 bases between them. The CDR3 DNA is TGTGCCAGCAGGACGCCGAGAACGCCCTCCTACGAGCAGTACTTC. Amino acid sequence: CASRTPRTPSYEQYF.

CDR3: CASSLTSGGPMETQYF. The CDR3 DNA reads TGCGCCAGCAGCTTGACTAGCGGGGGGCCCATGGAGACCCAGTACTTC. The chain couples TRBV5-1 to TRBJ2-5, with 12 bases lining up with TRBD2. V lost 1 base, J lost 5 bases, and 6 bases stayed unmatched. There are 16 residues in the CDR3. The V gene's germline CDR1 is SGHRS and CDR2 YFSETQ.

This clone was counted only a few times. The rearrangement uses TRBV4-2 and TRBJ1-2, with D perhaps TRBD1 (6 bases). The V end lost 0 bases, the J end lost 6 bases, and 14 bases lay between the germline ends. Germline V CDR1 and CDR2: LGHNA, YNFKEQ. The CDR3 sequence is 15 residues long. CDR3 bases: TGTGCCAGCAGCCAAGAAGGCAGGGGAAATGATGGCTACACCTTC. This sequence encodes CASSQEGRGNDGYTF.

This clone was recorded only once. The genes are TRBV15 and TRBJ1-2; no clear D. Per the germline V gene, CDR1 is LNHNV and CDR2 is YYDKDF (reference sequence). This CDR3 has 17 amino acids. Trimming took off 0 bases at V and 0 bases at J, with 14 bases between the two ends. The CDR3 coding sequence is TGTGCCACCAGCAGAGAACCCCGTCAGGCCCCTAACTATGGCTACACCTTC. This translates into CATSREPRQAPNYGYTF.

DNA for the CDR3: TGTGCCAGCAGCTTGGGGGCAGGGAGCACAGATACGCAGTATTTT. Amino acid sequence: CASSLGAGSTDTQYF. V usage is TRBV5-4 and J usage is TRBJ2-3; a weak D match, TRBD1 (5 bases). Per germline, CDR1 SGHNT and CDR2 YYREEE (reference sequence). The CDR3 runs 15 residues. The V end was cut by 0 bases, the J end by 0 bases, with 8 bases between.

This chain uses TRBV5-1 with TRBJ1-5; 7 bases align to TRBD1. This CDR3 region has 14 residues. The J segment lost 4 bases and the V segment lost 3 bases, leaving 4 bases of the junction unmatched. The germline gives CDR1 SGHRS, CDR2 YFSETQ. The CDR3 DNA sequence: TGCGCCAGCAGCTGGGGGACAGATAATCAGCCCCAGCATTTT. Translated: CASSWGTDNQPQHF.

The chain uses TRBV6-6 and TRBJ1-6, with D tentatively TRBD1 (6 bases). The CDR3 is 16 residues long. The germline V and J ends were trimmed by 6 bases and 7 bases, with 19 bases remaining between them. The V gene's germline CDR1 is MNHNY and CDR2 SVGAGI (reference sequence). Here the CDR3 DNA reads TGTGCCAGCAGGGGGGGAGGGGGAAGATTGAATTCACCCCTCCACTTT. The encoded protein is CASRGGGGRLNSPLHF.

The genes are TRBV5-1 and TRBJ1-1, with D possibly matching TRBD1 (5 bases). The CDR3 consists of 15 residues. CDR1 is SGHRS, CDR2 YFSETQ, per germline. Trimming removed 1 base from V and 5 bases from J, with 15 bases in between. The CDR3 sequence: CASSLFTGSLTEAFF. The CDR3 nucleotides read TGCGCCAGCAGCTTGTTTACAGGCAGCCTGACTGAAGCTTTCTTT.

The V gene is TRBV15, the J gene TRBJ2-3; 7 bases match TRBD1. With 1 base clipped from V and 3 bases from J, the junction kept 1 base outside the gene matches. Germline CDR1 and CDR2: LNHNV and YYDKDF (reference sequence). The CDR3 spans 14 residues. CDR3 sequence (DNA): TGTGCCACCAGCAGAGTGACAGGGACAGATACGCAGTATTTT. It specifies CATSRVTGTDTQYF. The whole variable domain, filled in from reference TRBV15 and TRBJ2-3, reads DAMVIQNPRYQVTQFGKPVTLSCSQTLNHNVMYWYQQKSSQAPKLLFHYYDKDFNNEADTPDNFQSRRPNTSFCFLDIRSPGLGDTAMYLCATSRVTGTDTQYFGPGTRLTVL.

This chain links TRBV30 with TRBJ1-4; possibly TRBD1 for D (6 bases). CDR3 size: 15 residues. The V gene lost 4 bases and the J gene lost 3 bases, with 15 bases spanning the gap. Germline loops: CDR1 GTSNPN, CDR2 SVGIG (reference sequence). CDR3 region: CAWNRGLRPNEKLFF. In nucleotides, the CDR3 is TGTGCCTGGAATCGGGGGCTAAGGCCTAATGAAAAACTGTTTTTT. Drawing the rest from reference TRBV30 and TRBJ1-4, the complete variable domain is SQTIHQWPATLVQPVGSPLSLECTVEGTSNPNLYWYRQAAGRGLQLLFYSVGIGQISSEVPQNLSASRPQDRQFILSSKKLLLSDSGFYLCAWNRGLRPNEKLFFGSGTQLSVL.

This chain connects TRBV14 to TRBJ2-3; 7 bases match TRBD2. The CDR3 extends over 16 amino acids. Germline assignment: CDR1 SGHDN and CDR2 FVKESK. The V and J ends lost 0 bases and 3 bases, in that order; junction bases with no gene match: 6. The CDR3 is CASSQDSGRGTDTQYF. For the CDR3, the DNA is TGTGCCAGCAGCCAAGATTCCGGGCGGGGGACAGATACGCAGTATTTT.

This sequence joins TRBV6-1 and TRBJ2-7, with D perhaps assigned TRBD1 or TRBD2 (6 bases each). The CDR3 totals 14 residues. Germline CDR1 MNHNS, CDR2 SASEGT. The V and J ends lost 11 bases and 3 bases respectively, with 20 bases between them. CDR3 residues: CAGKGGGDYYEQYF. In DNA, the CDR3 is TGTGCCGGCAAGGGGGGCGGGGATTACTACGAGCAGTACTTC.

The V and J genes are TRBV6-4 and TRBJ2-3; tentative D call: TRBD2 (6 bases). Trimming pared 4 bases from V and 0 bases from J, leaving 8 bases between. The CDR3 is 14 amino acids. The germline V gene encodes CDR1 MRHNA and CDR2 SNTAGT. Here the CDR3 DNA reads TGTGCCAGCAGTGCGGGAGCTAGCACAGATACGCAGTATTTT. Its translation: CASSAGASTDTQYF.

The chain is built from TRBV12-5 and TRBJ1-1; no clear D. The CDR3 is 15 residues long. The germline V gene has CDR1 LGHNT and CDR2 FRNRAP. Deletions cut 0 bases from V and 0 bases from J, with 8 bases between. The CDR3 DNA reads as TGTGCTAGTGGTTTGGTTCTCGGACTGAACACTGAAGCTTTCTTT. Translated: CASGLVLGLNTEAFF.